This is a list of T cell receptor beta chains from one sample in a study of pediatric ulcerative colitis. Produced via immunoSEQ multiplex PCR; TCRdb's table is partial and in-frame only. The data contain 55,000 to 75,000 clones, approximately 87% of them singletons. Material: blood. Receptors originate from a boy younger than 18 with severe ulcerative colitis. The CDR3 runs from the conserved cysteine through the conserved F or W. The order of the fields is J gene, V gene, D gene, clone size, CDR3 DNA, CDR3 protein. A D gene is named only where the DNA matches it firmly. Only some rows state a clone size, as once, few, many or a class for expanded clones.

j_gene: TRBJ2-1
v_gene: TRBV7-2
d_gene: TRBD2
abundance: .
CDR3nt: TGTGCCAGCAGCTTAAAAGGCGCTAGCGGGACTCTGTACAATGAGCAGTTCTTC
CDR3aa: CASSLKGASGTLYNEQFF

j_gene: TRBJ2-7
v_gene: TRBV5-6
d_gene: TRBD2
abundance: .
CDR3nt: TGTGCCAGCAGCTTGCCACTAGCGGTAAACGAGCAGTACTTC
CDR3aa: CASSLPLAVNEQYF

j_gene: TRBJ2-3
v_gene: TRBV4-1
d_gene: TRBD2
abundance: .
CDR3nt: TGCGCCAGCAGTCTTACTAGCGGGATTACAGATACGCAGTATTTT
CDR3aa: CASSLTSGITDTQYF

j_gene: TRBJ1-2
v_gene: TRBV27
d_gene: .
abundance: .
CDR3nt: TGTGCCAGCAGTTTAACAGGGTTCACCTATGGCTACACCTTC
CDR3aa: CASSLTGFTYGYTF

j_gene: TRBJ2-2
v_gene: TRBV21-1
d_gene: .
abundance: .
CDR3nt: TGTGCCAGCAGCCAGCGGGGGAACACCGGGGAGCTGTTTTTT
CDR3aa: CASSQRGNTGELFF

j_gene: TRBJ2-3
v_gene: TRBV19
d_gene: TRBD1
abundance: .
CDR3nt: TGTGCCAGTAGGCTTCAACAGGGGGCGGAAGCAGATACGCAGTATTTT
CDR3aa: CASRLQQGAEADTQYF

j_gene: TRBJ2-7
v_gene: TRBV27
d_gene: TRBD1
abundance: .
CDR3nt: TGTGCCAGCGGATGGGGACAGACTTACGAGCAGTACTTC
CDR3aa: CASGWGQTYEQYF

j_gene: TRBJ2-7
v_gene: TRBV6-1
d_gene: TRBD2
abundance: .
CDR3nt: TGTGCCAGCAGTCGAGGGGCGGGGGTCCCAGCGGAGCAGTACTTC
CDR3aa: CASSRGAGVPAEQYF

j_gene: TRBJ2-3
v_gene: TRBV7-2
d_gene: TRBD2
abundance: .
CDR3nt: TGTGCCAGCAGCTTAGGTCGGACTAGCGGTACAGATACGCAGTATTTT
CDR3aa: CASSLGRTSGTDTQYF

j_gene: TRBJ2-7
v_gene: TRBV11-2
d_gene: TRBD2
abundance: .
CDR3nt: TGTGCCAGCAGCTTGGCCCTAGCGGGTTCCTACGAGCAGTACTTC
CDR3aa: CASSLALAGSYEQYF

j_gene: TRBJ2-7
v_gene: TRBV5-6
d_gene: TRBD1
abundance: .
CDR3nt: TGTGCCAGCAGCCTGGACAGGGGGTCCTACGAGCAGTACTTC
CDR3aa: CASSLDRGSYEQYF

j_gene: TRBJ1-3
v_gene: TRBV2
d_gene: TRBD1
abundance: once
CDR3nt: TGTGCCAGCAGCGAGGGACAGCGCGGAAACACCATATATTTT
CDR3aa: CASSEGQRGNTIYF

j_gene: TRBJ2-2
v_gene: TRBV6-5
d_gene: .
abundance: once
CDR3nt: TGTGCCAGCAGTTTCGGAGACACCGGGGAGCTGTTTTTT
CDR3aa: CASSFGDTGELFF

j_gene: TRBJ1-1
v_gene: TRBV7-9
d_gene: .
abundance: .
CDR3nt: TGTGCCAGCAGCTCGCGTACGAACACTGAAGCTTTCTTT
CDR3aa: CASSSRTNTEAFF

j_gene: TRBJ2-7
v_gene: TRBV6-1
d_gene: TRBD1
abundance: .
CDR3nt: TGTGCCAGCAGTAGGGACAGGAACTCCTACGAGCAGTACTTC
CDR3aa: CASSRDRNSYEQYF

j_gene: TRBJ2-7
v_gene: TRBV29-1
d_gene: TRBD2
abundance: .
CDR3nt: TGCAGCGTTGCTTATGGGACTAGCGGGATCTACGAGCAGTACTTC
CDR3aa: CSVAYGTSGIYEQYF

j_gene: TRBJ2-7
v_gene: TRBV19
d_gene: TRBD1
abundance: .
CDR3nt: TGTGCCAGTAGTATGTCCCCGGGACAGGACTCCTACGAGCAGTACTTC
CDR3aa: CASSMSPGQDSYEQYF

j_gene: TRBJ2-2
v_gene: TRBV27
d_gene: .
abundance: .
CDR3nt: TGTGCCCGAGGGTGTGGCGGGAAGCACACCGGGGAGCTGTTTTTT
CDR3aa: CARGCGGKHTGELFF

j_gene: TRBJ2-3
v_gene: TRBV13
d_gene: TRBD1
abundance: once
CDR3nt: TGTGCCAGCAGCCCTGGTCCCGGGACAGGGGGCGAGGAGGGTTGGCCAGATACGCAGTATTTT
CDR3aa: CASSPGPGTGGEEGWPDTQYF

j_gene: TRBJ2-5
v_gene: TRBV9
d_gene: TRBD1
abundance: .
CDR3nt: TGTGCCAGCAGACCAATGACAGGGGGCGCGGAGACCCAGTACTTC
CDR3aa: CASRPMTGGAETQYF

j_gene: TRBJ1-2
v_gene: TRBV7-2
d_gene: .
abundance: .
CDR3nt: TGTGCCAGCAGCTGGGGACGGAACTATGGCTACACCTTC
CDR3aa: CASSWGRNYGYTF

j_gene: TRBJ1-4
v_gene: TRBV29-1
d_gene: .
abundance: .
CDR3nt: TGCAGCGGTCAGGGAGCAACTAATGAAAAACTGTTTTTT
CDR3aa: CSGQGATNEKLFF

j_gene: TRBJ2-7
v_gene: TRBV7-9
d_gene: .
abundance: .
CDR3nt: TGTGCCAGCAGCTTCCGGGACACTGCCTACGAGCAGTACTTC
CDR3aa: CASSFRDTAYEQYF

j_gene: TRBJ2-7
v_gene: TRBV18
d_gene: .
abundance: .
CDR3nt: TGTGCCAGCTCACCCCAAATCGCTGGGAACTACTACGAGCAGTACTTC
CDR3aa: CASSPQIAGNYYEQYF

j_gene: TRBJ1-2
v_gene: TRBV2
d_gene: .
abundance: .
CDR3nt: TGTGCCAGCAGAGGGGGAGGAACAGGTCTTTGGTATGGCTACACCTTC
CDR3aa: CASRGGGTGLWYGYTF

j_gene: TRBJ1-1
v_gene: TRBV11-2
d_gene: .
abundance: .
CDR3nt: TGTGCCAGCAGCTTAGACACGGGGGGGTCGTACACTGAAGCTTTCTTT
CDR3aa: CASSLDTGGSYTEAFF

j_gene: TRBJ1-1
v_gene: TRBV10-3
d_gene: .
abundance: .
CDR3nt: TGTGCCATCAGGGACGGGGAGGGCACTGAAGCTTTCTTT
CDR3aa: CAIRDGEGTEAFF

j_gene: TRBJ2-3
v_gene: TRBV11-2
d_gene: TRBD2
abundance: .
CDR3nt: TGTGCCAGCAGCGATAGCGGGAGAGGCACAGATACGCAGTATTTT
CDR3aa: CASSDSGRGTDTQYF

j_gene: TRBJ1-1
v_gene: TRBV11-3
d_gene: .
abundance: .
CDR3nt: TGTGCCAGCAGCCCCCTTGAAATCTTAGAAGCTTTCTTT
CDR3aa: CASSPLEILEAFF

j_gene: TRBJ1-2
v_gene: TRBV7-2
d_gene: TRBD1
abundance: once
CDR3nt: TGTGCCAGCAGCCAGCGGACAGGGGGGTCCTATGGCTACACCTTC
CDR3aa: CASSQRTGGSYGYTF

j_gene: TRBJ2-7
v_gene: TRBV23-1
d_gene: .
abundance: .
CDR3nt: TGCGCCAGCAGTCAATCGGTAGGGGAAGCCTACGAGCAGTACTTC
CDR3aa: CASSQSVGEAYEQYF

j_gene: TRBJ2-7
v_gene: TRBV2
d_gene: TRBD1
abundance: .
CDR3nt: TGTGCCAGCAGTGGGACAGGGGGGGCCTACGAGCAGTACTTC
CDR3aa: CASSGTGGAYEQYF

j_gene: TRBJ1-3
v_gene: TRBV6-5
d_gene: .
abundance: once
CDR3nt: TGTGCCAGCAGTGCAAGCCTCGGAAACACCATATATTTT
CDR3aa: CASSASLGNTIYF

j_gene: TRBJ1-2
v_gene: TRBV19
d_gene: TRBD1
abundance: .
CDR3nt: TGTGCCAGTAGTCCGCGACAGGGCAGCTATGGCTACACCTTC
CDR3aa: CASSPRQGSYGYTF

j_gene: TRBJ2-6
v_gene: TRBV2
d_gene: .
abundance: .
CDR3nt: TGTGCCAGCAGTGAGGGGCCGGGATCTGGGGCCAACGTCCTGACTTTC
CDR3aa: CASSEGPGSGANVLTF

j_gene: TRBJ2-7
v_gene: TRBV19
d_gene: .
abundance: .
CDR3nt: TGTGCCAGCAAGGGCGGGCCAGGCTACGAGCCATACTTC
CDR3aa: CASKGGPGYEPYF

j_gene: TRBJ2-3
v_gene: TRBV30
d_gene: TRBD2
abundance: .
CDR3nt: TGTGCCTGCGCACTAGCGGGCCCAAGCATGGAAACAGATACGCAGTATTTT
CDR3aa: CACALAGPSMETDTQYF

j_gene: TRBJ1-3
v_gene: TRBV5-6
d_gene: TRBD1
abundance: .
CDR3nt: TGTGCCAGCAGCCGACAGGGAATAGGAAACACCATATATTTT
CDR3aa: CASSRQGIGNTIYF

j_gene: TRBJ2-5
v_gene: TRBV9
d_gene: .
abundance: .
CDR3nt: TGTGCCAGCAGCAATAGCGGACGGCAGGAGACCCAGTACTTC
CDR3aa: CASSNSGRQETQYF

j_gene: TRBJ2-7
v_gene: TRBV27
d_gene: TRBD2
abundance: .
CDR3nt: TGTGCCAGCAGTTACGGGAGGGCCTACGAGCAGTACTTC
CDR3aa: CASSYGRAYEQYF